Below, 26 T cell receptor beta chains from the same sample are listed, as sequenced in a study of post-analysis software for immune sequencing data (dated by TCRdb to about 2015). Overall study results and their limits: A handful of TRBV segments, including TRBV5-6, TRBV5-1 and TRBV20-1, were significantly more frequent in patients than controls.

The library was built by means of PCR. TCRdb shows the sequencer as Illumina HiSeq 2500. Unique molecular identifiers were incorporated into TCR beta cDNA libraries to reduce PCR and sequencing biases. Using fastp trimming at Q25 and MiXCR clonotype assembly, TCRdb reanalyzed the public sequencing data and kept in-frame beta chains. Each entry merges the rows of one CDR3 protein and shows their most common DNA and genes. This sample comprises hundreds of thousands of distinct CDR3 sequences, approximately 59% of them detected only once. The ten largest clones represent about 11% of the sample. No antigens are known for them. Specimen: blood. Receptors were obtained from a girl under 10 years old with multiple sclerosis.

CDR3 in DNA: TGCAGCGTCGTAGTGACAGGGGGAAGCACTGAAGCTTTCTTT. Its protein product is CSVVVTGGSTEAFF. The rearrangement uses TRBV29-1 and TRBJ1-1, with TRBD1 matching 9 bases. The CDR3 has 14 residues. CDR1 is SQVTM and CDR2 is ANQGSEA in the germline V gene. J was trimmed by 4 bases and V by 6 bases; bases with no gene match: 9.

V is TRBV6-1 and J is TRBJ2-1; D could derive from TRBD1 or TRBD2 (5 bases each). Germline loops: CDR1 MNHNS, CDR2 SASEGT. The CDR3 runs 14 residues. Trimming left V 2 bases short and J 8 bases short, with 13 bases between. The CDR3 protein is CASSERLLGDEQFF. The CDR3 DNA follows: TGTGCCAGCAGTGAACGACTACTAGGGGATGAGCAGTTCTTC.

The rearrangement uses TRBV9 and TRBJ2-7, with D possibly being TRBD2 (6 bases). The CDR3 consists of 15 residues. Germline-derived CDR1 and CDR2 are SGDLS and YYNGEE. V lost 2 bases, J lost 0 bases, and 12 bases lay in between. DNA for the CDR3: TGTGCCAGCAGCGTGGGAGGACTACCCTCCTACGAGCAGTACTTC. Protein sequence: CASSVGGLPSYEQYF.

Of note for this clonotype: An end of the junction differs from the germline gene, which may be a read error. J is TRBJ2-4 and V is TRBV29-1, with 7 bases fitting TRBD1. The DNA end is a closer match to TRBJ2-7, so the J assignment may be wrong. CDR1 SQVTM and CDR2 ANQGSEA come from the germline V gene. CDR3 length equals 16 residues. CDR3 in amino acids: CGVETGQATGYYEQYF. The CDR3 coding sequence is TGCGGCGTTGAAACTGGACAGGCTACTGGATACTACGAGCAGTACTTC.

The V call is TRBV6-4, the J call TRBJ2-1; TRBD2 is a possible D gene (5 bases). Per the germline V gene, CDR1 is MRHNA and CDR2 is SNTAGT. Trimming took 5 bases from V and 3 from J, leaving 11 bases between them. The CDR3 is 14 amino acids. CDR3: CASSRLANYNEQFF. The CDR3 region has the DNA TGTGCCAGCAGTCGCCTAGCAAACTACAATGAGCAGTTCTTC.

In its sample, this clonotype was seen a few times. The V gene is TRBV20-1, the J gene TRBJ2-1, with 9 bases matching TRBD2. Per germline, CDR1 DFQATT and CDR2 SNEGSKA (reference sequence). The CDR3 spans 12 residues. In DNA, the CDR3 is TGCAACATAGCGGGAGTACGCAATGAGCAGTTCTTC. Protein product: CNIAGVRNEQFF.

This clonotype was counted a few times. The CDR3 spells CASSDRRPPYEQYF. CDR3 sequence (DNA): TGCGCCAGCAGTGATCGGCGGCCCCCCTACGAGCAGTACTTC. The chain has TRBV10-1 and TRBJ2-7; D unresolved. The CDR3 has 14 residues. V shed 3 bases and J shed 2 bases, with 11 bases lying between them. CDR1 WNHNN and CDR2 SYGVQD come from the germline V gene (reference sequence).

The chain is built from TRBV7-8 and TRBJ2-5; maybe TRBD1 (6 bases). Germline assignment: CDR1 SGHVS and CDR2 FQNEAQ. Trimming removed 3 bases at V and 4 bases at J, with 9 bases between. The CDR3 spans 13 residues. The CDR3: CASSFVGGETQYF. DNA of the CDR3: TGTGCCAGCAGCTTCGTAGGGGGAGAGACCCAGTACTTC.

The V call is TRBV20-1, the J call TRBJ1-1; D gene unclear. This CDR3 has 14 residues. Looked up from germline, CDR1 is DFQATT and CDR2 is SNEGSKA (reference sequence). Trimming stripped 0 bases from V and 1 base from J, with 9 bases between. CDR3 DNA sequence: TGCAGTGCTAGAGAAGCGCTTTCGAACACTGAAGCTTTCTTT. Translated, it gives CSAREALSNTEAFF.

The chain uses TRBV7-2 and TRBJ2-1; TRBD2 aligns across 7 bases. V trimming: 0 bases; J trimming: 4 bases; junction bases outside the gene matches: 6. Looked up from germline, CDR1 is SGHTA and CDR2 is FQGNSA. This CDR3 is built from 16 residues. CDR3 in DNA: TGTGCCAGCAGCTTAGCCCCGGGAGGACCTTACAATGAGCAGTTCTTC. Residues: CASSLAPGGPYNEQFF.

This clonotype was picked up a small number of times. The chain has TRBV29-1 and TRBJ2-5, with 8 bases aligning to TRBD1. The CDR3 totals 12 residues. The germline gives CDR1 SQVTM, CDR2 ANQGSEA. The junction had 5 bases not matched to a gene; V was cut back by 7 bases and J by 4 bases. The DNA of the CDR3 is TGCAGCGCGAGACAGGGGCGAGAGACCCAGTACTTC. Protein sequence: CSARQGRETQYF. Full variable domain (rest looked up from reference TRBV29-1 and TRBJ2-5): SAVISQKPSRDICQRGTSLTIQCQVDSQVTMMFWYRQQPGQSLTLIATANQGSEATYESGFVIDKFPISRPNLTFSTLTVSNMSPEDSSIYLCSARQGRETQYFGPGTRLLVL.

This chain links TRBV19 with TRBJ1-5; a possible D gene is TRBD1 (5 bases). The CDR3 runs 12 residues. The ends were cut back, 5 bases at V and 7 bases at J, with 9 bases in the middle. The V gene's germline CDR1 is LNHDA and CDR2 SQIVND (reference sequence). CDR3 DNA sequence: TGTGCCAGTAGTCCAGGGTTACAGCCCCAGCATTTT. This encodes CASSPGLQPQHF.

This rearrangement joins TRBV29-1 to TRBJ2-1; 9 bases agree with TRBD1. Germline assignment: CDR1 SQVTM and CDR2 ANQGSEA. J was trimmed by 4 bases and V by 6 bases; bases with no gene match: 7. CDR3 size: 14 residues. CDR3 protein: CSVEQGAGYNEQFF. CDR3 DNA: TGCAGCGTCGAACAGGGGGCAGGGTACAATGAGCAGTTCTTC.

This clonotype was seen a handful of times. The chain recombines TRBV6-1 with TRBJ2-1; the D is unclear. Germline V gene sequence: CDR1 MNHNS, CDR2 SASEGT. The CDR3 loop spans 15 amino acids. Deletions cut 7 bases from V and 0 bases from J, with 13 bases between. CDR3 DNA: TGTGCCAGCAAAGTAGGTTATAGCTCCTACAATGAGCAGTTCTTC. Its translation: CASKVGYSSYNEQFF.

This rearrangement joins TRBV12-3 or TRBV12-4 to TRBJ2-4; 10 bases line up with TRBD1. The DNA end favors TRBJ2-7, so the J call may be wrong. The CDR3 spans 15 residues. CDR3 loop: CASSQTGTGDDEQYF. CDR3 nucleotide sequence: TGTGCCAGCAGTCAAACCGGGACAGGGGACGACGAGCAGTACTTC.

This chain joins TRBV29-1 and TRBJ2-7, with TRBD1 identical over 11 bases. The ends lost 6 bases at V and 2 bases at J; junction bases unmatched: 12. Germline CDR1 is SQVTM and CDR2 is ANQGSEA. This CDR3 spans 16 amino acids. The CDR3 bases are TGCAGCGTCACATATCCCGGGGGACAGGGGGCCTACGAGCAGTACTTC. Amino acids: CSVTYPGGQGAYEQYF.

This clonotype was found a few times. As DNA, the CDR3 is TGTGCCATCAGCGTACAGGATTCGGGCACTGAAGCTTTCTTT. It specifies CAISVQDSGTEAFF. The chain links TRBV10-3 to TRBJ1-1; TRBD1 might be the D (5 bases). Trimming stripped 6 bases from V and 4 bases from J, with 15 bases between. Germline assignment: CDR1 ENHRY and CDR2 SYGVKD. The CDR3 runs to 14 residues.

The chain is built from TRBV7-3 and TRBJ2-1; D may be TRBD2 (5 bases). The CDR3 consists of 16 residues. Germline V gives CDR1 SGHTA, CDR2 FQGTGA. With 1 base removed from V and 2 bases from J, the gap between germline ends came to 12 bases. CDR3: CASSLRGGSAYNEQFF. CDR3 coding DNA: TGTGCCAGCAGCTTAAGGGGTGGGAGCGCCTACAATGAGCAGTTCTTC.

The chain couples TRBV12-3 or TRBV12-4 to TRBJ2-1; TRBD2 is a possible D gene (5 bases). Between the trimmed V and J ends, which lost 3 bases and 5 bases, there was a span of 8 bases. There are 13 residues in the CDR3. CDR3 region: CASSFPGDNEQFF. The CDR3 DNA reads TGTGCCAGCAGTTTCCCCGGGGACAATGAGCAGTTCTTC.

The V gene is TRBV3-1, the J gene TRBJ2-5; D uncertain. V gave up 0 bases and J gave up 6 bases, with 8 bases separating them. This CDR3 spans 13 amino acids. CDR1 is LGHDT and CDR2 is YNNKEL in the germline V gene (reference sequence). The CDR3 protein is CASSQEGMQTQYF. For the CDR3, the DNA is TGTGCCAGCAGCCAAGAAGGGATGCAGACCCAGTACTTC.

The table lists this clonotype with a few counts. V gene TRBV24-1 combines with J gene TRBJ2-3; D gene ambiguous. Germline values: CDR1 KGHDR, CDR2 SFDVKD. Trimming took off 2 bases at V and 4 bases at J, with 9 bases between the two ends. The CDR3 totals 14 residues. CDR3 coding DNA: TGTGCCACCAGTGATTCCAAGGGTTCAGATACGCAGTATTTT. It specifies CATSDSKGSDTQYF.

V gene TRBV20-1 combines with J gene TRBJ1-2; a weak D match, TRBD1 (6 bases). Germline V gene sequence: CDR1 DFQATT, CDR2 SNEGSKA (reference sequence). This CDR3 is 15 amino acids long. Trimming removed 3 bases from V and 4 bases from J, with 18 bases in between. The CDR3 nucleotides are TGCAGTGCTAGGCCCACCTCGGGGGCAGGCTATGGCTACACCTTC. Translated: CSARPTSGAGYGYTF.

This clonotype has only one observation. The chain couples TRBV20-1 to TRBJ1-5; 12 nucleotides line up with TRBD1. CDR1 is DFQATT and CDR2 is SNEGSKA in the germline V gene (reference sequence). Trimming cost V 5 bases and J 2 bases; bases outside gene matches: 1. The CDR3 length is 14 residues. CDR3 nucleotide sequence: TGCAGTGCTGGGGACAGGGGGCGCAATCAGCCCCAGCATTTT. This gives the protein CSAGDRGRNQPQHF.

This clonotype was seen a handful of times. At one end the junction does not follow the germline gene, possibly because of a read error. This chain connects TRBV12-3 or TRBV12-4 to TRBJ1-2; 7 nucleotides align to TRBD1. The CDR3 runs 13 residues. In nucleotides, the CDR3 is TGTGCCAGCAGGGCGACAGGGAACTATGGTTACACCTTC. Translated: CASRATGNYGYTF.

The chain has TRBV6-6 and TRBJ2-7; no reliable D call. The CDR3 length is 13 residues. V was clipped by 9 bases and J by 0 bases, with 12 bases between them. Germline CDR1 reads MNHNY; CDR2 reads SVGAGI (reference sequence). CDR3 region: CASRPPSSYEQYF. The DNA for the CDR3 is TGTGCCAGTCGACCCCCGAGCTCCTACGAGCAGTACTTC.

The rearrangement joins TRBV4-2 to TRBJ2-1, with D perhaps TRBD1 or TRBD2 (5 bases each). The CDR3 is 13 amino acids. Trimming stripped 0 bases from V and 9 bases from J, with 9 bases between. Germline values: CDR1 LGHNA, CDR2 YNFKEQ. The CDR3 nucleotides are TGTGCCAGCAGCCAAGATGGGGGAAGTGAGCAGTTCTTC. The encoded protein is CASSQDGGSEQFF.